The 21 T cell receptor beta chains below were found in one sample sequenced in a study of response to subunit inactivated influenza vaccine. A single record per CDR3 protein comes from TCRdb applying MiXCR to the RT-PCR reads. The sample shows 700,000 to 900,000 distinct CDR3 sequences, 21% of them seen only once. The sample here was PBMCs from blood, taken about 5 days after vaccination. These receptor sequences come from a man aged 45-65 years who received an inactivated influenza vaccine.

This clonotype was observed a handful of times. V gene TRBV20-1 combines with J gene TRBJ1-2, with D possibly matching TRBD1 (5 bases). There are 14 residues in the CDR3. The germline CDR1 and CDR2 sequences are DFQATT and SNEGSKA (reference sequence). The V end lost 0 bases, the J end lost 2 bases, and 10 bases lay between the germline ends. CDR3 protein: CSARDPAGNYGYTF. CDR3 DNA sequence: TGCAGTGCTAGAGATCCCGCAGGGAACTATGGCTACACCTTC.

This chain connects TRBV27 to TRBJ2-7; the D is unclear. The CDR3 runs to 15 residues. CDR1 and CDR2 (germline): MNHEY, SMNVEV (reference sequence). The V end lost 2 bases, the J end lost 2 bases, and 13 bases lay between the germline ends. The CDR3 DNA is TGTGCCAGCAGTTTACGCAGCGTTTCCACCTACGAGCAGTACTTC. It yields the protein CASSLRSVSTYEQYF.

The J gene is TRBJ2-3, the V gene TRBV20-1; TRBD2 is a possible D gene (5 bases). Germline lookup yields CDR1 DFQATT and CDR2 SNEGSKA (reference sequence). Trimming pared 0 bases from V and 2 bases from J, leaving 15 bases between. CDR3 size: 16 residues. The CDR3 nucleotides are TGCAGTGCTAGAGATTGGCAGGCCCGGGACACAGATACGCAGTATTTT. It encodes CSARDWQARDTDTQYF.

This clonotype was seen repeatedly, ten times or more. The J gene is TRBJ2-7, the V gene TRBV20-1, with 9 positions matching TRBD1. Germline V gene lookup returns CDR1 DFQATT and CDR2 SNEGSKA (reference sequence). Losses at the gene ends were 0 bases for V and 4 bases for J; bases not matched to a gene: 7. CDR3 size: 15 residues. DNA of the CDR3: TGCAGTGCTAGAGATTCCCGGACAGGGGTTTACGAGCAGTACTTC. It is translated as CSARDSRTGVYEQYF.

This clonotype was seen a single time. The J gene is TRBJ2-1, the V gene TRBV10-3; 14 positions agree with TRBD2. The ends lost 3 bases at V and 8 bases at J; junction bases unmatched: 3. Germline CDR1 ENHRY, CDR2 SYGVKD. There are 15 residues in the CDR3. The CDR3 loop is CAISDRTSGGYEQFF. Written as DNA, the CDR3 is TGTGCCATCAGTGATCGGACTAGCGGGGGGTATGAGCAGTTCTTC.

V and J are TRBV7-6 and TRBJ2-1; D perhaps matches TRBD2 (5 bases). V lost 5 bases to trimming and J lost 0 bases, with 20 bases between them. The germline V gene encodes CDR1 SGHVS and CDR2 FNYEAQ. The CDR3 contains 18 residues. CDR3 sequence (DNA): TGTGCCAGCAGCGGGCGGGTCTCCGGGCCCAGCTCCTACAATGAGCAGTTCTTC. This translates into CASSGRVSGPSSYNEQFF.

Remarks on this clonotype: This CDR3 fails to terminate in the conserved phenylalanine or tryptophan, so it likely reflects a read error. This chain uses TRBV12-3 or TRBV12-4 with TRBJ1-4, with D perhaps matching TRBD1 (6 bases). The CDR3 totals 14 residues. The ends were cut back, 6 bases at V and 11 bases at J, with 19 bases in the middle. The CDR3 here is CASRLGTPRGKLFY. CDR3 nucleotide sequence: TGTGCCAGCAGGCTTGGGACACCACGGGGGAAACTGTTTTAT.

The V and J genes are TRBV20-1 and TRBJ1-2; no firm D call. This CDR3 is 12 amino acids long. V lost 1 base and J 4 bases, leaving 7 bases between the germline ends. Germline loops: CDR1 DFQATT, CDR2 SNEGSKA (reference sequence). Here the CDR3 DNA reads TGCAGTGCTAGAGCGCTGCCCTATGGCTACACCTTC. Its translation: CSARALPYGYTF.

The chain combines TRBV6-6 with TRBJ2-7; D is possibly TRBD2 (5 bases). This CDR3 is 13 amino acids long. CDR1 is MNHNY and CDR2 is SVGAGI in the germline V gene (reference sequence). V gave up 8 bases and J gave up 3 bases, with 14 bases separating them. The DNA of the CDR3 is TGTGCCAGCGCTCGGGGAGAGTACTACGAGCAGTACTTC. This codes for CASARGEYYEQYF.

The chain couples TRBV24-1 to TRBJ2-3; D possibly corresponds to TRBD1 (6 bases). There are 17 residues in the CDR3. Germline CDR1 reads KGHDR; CDR2 reads SFDVKD. Between the trimmed V and J ends, which lost 4 bases and 4 bases, there was a span of 20 bases. CDR3 loop: CATSDAGQSSWPDTQYF. Here the CDR3 DNA reads TGTGCCACCAGTGACGCCGGACAGTCCTCATGGCCAGATACGCAGTATTTT.

V is TRBV7-2 and J is TRBJ2-7, with D possibly TRBD1 on 6 matching bases. V was cut by 0 bases and J by 2 bases, with 23 bases left in between. The CDR3 runs to 19 residues. Germline CDR1 is SGHTA and CDR2 is FQGNSA. CDR3: CASSLAPGTRRQAAYEQYF. The CDR3 coding sequence is TGTGCCAGCAGCTTAGCCCCGGGGACACGACGACAAGCCGCCTACGAGCAGTACTTC.

This clonotype was seen many times. The chain has TRBV12-3 or TRBV12-4 and TRBJ2-1; TRBD1 or TRBD2 may be the D gene (9 bases each). The CDR3 is 15 amino acids. The ends were cut back, 8 bases at V and 7 bases at J, with 21 bases in the middle. CDR3 in amino acids: CASRLTGGLANEQFF. The CDR3 DNA is TGTGCCAGCCGACTGACAGGGGGACTAGCAAATGAGCAGTTCTTC.

J is TRBJ2-7 and V is TRBV3-1; a possible D gene is TRBD2 (6 bases). The germline V gene encodes CDR1 LGHDT and CDR2 YNNKEL (reference sequence). The V gene lost 1 base and the J gene lost 2 bases, with 12 bases spanning the gap. This CDR3 is built from 15 residues. CDR3 in amino acids: CASSQVRGPTYEQYF. The CDR3 DNA is TGTGCCAGCAGCCAAGTGCGGGGTCCAACCTACGAGCAGTACTTC.

J is TRBJ2-3 and V is TRBV6-2 or TRBV6-3, with a tentative D call TRBD2 (7 bases). Trimming removed 7 bases from V and 0 bases from J, with 14 bases in between. This CDR3 comprises 15 residues. CDR1 is MNHEY and CDR2 is SVGEGT in the germline V gene. For the CDR3, the DNA is TGTGCCAGCATATCGGCGGGGGCTAGCACAGATACGCAGTATTTT. Protein: CASISAGASTDTQYF.

The V and J genes are TRBV29-1 and TRBJ2-7; D may be TRBD1 or TRBD2 (5 bases each). The V gene lost 5 bases and the J gene lost 1 base, with 9 bases spanning the gap. The CDR3 loop spans 12 amino acids. Germline CDR1 SQVTM, CDR2 ANQGSEA. CDR3 sequence: CSVSGGSYEQYF. The DNA of the CDR3 is TGCAGCGTTAGTGGGGGTTCCTACGAGCAGTACTTC.

This chain connects TRBV6-2 or TRBV6-3 to TRBJ2-5; D gene ambiguous. The CDR3 has 11 amino acids. Trimming took 7 bases from V and 8 from J, leaving 11 bases between them. CDR1 is MNHEY, CDR2 SVGEGT, per germline. CDR3 sequence: CASTDLGTQYF. As DNA, the CDR3 is TGTGCCAGCACGGATCTGGGTACCCAGTACTTC.

The V and J genes are TRBV5-5 and TRBJ2-6; 9 nucleotides line up with TRBD1. With 5 bases clipped from V and 4 bases from J, the junction kept 7 bases outside the gene matches. Germline V gene data show CDR1 as SGHKS and CDR2 as YYEKEE (reference sequence). CDR3 length: 16 residues. This CDR3 reads CASSFTGGAGANVLTF. CDR3 DNA sequence: TGTGCCAGCAGTTTTACAGGGGGCGCCGGGGCCAACGTCCTGACTTTC. Using reference TRBV5-5 and TRBJ2-6 for the parts outside the CDR3, the full variable domain is DAGVTQSPTHLIKTRGQQVTLRCSPISGHKSVSWYQQVLGQGPQFIFQYYEKEERGRGNFPDRFSARQFPNYSSELNVNALLLGDSALYLCASSFTGGAGANVLTFGAGSRLTVL.

This clonotype was detected only a few times. The CDR3 protein is CATGVGTGPSIQYF. The CDR3 bases are TGTGCCACCGGGGTGGGGACAGGGCCTAGCATTCAGTACTTC. This rearrangement joins TRBV15 to TRBJ2-4, with TRBD1 identical over 9 bases. The CDR3 extends over 14 amino acids. The germline gives CDR1 LNHNV, CDR2 YYDKDF (reference sequence). V was pared by 8 bases and J by 9 bases, with 11 bases of the junction left unmatched.

In its sample, this clonotype was seen a few times. V usage is TRBV7-9 and J usage is TRBJ2-6; D is ambiguous. CDR3 size: 16 residues. V lost 5 bases, J lost 0 bases, and 11 bases lay in between. Per germline, CDR1 SEHNR and CDR2 FQNEAQ (reference sequence). The CDR3 reads CASSRVDLSGANVLTF. CDR3 nucleotides: TGTGCCAGCAGCCGCGTAGACCTCTCTGGGGCCAACGTCCTGACTTTC.

CDR3 nucleotide sequence: TGTGCCAGCAATCCTCCTGAGGATACGCAGTATTTT. This translates into CASNPPEDTQYF. The chain is built from TRBV7-9 and TRBJ2-3; D not certain. Germline CDR1 is SEHNR and CDR2 is FQNEAQ (reference sequence). The length of the CDR3 is 12 residues. Trimming pared 7 bases from V and 6 bases from J, leaving 11 bases between.

The table lists this clonotype with a few counts. The rearrangement links TRBV5-5 to TRBJ2-2, with a possible D match to TRBD1 (8 bases). The CDR3 extends over 17 amino acids. Germline lookup yields CDR1 SGHKS and CDR2 YYEKEE (reference sequence). With 3 bases removed from V and 6 bases from J, the gap between germline ends came to 21 bases. CDR3 bases: TGTGCCAGCAGCTGGAGGGGGGGACAGGAGAGCTCCGGGGAGCTGTTTTTT. It encodes CASSWRGGQESSGELFF.